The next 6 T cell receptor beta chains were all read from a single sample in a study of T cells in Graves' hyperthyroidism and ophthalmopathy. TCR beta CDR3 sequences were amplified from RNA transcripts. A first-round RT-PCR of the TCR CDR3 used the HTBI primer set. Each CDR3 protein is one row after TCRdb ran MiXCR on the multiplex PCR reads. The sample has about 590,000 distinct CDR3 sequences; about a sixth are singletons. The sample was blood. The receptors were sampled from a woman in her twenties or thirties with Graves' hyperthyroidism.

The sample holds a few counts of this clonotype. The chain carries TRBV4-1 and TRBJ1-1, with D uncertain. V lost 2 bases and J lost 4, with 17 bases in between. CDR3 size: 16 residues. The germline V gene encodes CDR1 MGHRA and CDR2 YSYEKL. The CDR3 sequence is CASSQLIVTGGTEAFF. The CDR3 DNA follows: TGCGCCAGCAGCCAACTCATTGTGACGGGAGGCACTGAAGCTTTCTTT.

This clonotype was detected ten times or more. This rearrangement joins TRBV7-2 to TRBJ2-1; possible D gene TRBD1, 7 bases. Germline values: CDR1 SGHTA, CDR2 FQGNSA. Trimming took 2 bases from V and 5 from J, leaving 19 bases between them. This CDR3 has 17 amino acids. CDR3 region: CASSLWQGGSYDNEQFF. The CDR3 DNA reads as TGTGCCAGCAGCTTATGGCAGGGGGGTTCGTATGACAATGAGCAGTTCTTC.

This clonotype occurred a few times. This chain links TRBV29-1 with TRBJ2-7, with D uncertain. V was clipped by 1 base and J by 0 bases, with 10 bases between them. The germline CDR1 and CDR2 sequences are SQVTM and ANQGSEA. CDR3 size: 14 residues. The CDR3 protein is CSVEVLADSYEQYF. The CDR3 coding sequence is TGCAGCGTTGAAGTTTTAGCAGACTCCTACGAGCAGTACTTC.

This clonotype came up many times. The CDR3 region is CATSDSSGTSDSNEQFF. The CDR3, as DNA: TGTGCCACCAGTGATTCCTCCGGGACTAGCGACTCGAATGAGCAGTTCTTC. The chain has TRBV24-1 and TRBJ2-1; 10 bases fit TRBD2. CDR1 and CDR2 from the germline V gene are KGHDR and SFDVKD. J was trimmed by 7 bases and V by 2 bases; bases with no gene match: 10. The length of the CDR3 is 17 residues.

CDR3 nucleotide sequence: TGTGCCAGCGTCGGGGGCTCGGGGCGCCCTGGCTACACCTTC. It encodes CASVGGSGRPGYTF. This chain links TRBV6-1 with TRBJ1-2; possible D gene TRBD1, 6 bases. V was clipped by 8 bases and J by 7 bases, with 20 bases between them. This CDR3 contains 14 residues. Germline CDR1 is MNHNS and CDR2 is SASEGT.

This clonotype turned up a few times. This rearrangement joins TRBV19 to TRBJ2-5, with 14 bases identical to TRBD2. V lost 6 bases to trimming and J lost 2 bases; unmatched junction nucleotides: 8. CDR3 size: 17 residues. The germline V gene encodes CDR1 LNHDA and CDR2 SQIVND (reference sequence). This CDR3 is CASRAGTSGSWQETQYF. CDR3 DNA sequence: TGTGCCAGTAGGGCCGGGACTAGCGGGAGTTGGCAAGAGACCCAGTACTTC.